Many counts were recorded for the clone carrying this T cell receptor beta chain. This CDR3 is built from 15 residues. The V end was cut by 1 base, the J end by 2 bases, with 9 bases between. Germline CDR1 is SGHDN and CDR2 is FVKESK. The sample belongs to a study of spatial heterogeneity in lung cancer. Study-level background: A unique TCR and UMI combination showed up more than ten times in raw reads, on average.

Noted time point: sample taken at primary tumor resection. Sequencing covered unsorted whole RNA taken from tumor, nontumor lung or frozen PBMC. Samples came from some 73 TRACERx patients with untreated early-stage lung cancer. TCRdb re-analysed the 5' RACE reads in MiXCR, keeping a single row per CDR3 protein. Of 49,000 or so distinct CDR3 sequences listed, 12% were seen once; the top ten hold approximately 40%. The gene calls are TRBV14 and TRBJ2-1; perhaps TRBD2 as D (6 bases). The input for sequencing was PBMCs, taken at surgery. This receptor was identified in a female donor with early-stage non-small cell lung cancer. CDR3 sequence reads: CASSQGRATYNEQFF. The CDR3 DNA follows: TGTGCCAGCAGCCAAGGGAGGGCCACCTACAATGAGCAGTTCTTC.